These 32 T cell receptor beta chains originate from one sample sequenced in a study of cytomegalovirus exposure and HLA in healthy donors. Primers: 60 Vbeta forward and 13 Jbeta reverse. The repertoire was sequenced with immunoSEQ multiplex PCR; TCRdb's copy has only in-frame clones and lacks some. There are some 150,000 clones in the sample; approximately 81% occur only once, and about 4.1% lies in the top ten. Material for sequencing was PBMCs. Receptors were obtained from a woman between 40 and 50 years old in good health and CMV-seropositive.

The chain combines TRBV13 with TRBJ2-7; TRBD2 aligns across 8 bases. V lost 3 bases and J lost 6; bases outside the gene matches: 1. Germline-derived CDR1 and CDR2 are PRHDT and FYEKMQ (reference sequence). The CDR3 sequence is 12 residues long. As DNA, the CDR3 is TGTGCCAGCAGCTTTCGGGGGGGCGAGCAGTACTTC. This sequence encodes CASSFRGGEQYF.

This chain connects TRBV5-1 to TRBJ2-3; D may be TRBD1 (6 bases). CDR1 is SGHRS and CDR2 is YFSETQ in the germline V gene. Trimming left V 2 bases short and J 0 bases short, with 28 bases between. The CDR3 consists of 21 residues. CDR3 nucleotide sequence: TGCGCCAGCAGCTTTATCCCCACTGCTGGGGGCGAATACCCTAGCACAGATACGCAGTATTTT. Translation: CASSFIPTAGGEYPSTDTQYF.

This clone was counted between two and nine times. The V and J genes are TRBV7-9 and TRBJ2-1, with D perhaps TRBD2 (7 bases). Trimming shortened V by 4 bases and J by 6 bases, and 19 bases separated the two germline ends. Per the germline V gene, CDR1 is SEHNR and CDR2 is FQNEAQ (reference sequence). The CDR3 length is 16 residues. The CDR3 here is CASSSLFGGGGNEQFF. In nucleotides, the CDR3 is TGTGCCAGCAGCTCCCTCTTCGGGGGAGGGGGCAATGAGCAGTTCTTC.

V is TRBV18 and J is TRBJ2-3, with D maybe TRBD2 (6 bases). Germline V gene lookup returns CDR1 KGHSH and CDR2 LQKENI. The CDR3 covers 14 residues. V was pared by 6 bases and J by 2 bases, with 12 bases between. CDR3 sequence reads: CASSESGFTDTQYF. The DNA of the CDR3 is TGTGCCAGCTCGGAGAGCGGGTTCACAGATACGCAGTATTTT.

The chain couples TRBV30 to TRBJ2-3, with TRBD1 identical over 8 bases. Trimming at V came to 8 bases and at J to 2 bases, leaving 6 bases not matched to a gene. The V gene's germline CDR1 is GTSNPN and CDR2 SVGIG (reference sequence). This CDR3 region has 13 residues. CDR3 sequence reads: CASPTGATDTQYF. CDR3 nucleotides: TGTGCCAGTCCGACAGGGGCCACAGATACGCAGTATTTT.

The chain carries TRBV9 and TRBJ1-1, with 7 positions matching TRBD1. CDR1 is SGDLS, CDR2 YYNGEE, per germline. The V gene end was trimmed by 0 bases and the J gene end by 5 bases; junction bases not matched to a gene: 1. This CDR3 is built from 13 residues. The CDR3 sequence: CASSVATGTEAFF. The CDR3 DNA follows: TGTGCCAGCAGCGTAGCGACAGGGACTGAAGCTTTCTTT.

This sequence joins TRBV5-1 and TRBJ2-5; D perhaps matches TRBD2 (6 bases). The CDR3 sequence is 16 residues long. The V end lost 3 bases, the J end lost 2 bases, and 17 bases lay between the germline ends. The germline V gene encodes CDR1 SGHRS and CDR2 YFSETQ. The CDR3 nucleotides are TGCGCCAGCAGCTCAGGGCTCACAAGCGGGCAAGAGACCCAGTACTTC. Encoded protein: CASSSGLTSGQETQYF.

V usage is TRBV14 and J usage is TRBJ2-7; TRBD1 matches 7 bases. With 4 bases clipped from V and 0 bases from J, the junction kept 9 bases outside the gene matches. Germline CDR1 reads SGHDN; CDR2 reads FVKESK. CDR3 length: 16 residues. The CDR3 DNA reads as TGTGCCAGCAGCCGACAGACAGGGCCCTTCTCCTACGAGCAGTACTTC. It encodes CASSRQTGPFSYEQYF.

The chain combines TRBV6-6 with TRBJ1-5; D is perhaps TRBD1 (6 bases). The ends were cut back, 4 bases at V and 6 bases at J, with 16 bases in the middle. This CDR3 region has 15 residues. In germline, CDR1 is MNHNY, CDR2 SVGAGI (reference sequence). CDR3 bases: TGTGCCAGCAGTTTCCGAGAGCGAGGGGGTCAGCCCCAGCATTTT. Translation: CASSFRERGGQPQHF.

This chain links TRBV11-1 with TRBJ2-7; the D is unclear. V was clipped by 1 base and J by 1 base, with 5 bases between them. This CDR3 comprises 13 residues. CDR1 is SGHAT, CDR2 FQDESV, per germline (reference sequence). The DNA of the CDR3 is TGTGCCAGCAGCTTAGGGGCGTCCTACGAGCAGTACTTC. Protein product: CASSLGASYEQYF.

CDR3 sequence reads: CASSRQGERYEQYF. DNA of the CDR3: TGTGCCAGCAGTCGACAGGGTGAGAGGTACGAGCAGTACTTC. The V gene is TRBV28, the J gene TRBJ2-7; 7 bases match TRBD1. The germline CDR1 and CDR2 sequences are MDHEN and SYDVKM. The CDR3 length is 14 residues. J gave up 4 bases and V 5 bases, and 8 bases lay outside the gene matches.

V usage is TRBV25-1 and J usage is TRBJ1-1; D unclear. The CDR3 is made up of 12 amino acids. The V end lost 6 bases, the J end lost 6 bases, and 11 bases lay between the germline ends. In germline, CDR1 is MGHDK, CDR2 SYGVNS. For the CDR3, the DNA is TGTGCCAGCAGCATCGGAGGGTCTGAAGCTTTCTTT. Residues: CASSIGGSEAFF.

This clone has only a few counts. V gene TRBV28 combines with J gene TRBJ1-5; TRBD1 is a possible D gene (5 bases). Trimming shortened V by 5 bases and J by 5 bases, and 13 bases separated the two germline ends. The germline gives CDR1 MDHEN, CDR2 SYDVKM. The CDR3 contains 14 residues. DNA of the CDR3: TGTGCCAGCAGTGCCCAGGGCCCCTATCAGCCCCAGCATTTT. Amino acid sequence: CASSAQGPYQPQHF.

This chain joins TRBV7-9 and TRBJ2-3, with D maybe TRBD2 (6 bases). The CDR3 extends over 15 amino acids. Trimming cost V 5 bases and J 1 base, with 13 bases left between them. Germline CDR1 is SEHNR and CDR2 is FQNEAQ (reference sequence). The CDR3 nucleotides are TGTGCCAGCAGCCCCCCGGGGGTCCGCACAGATACGCAGTATTTT. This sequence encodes CASSPPGVRTDTQYF. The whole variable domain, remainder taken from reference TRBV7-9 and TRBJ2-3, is DTGVSQNPRHKITKRGQNVTFRCDPISEHNRLYWYRQTLGQGPEFLTYFQNEAQLEKSRLLSDRFSAERPKGSFSTLEIQRTEQGDSAMYLCASSPPGVRTDTQYFGPGTRLTVL.

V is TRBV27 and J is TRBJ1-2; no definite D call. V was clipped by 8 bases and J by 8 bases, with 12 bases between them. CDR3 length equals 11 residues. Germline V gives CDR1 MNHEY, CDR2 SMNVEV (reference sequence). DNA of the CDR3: TGTGCCAGCGGGAGGGCTGGAGGCTACACCTTC. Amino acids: CASGRAGGYTF.

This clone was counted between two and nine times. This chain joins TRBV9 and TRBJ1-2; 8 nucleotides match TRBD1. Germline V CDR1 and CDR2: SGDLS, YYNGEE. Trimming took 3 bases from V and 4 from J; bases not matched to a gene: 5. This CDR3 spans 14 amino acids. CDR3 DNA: TGTGCCAGCAGCGGGACAGGGAAGGTCTATGGCTACACCTTC. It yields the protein CASSGTGKVYGYTF.

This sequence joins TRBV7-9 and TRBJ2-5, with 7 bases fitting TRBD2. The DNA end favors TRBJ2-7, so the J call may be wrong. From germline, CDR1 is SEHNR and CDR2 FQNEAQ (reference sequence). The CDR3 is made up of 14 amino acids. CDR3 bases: TGTGCCAGCAGCCCCGGAGGGGAGGGGTACGAGCAGTACTTC. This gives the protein CASSPGGEGYEQYF.

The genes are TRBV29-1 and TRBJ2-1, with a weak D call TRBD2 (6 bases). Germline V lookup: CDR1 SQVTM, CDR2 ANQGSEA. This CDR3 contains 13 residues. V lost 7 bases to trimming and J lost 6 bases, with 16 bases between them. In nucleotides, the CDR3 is TGCAGCGGGGCGGGACTCGGGGCCAATGAGCAGTTCTTC. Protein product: CSGAGLGANEQFF.

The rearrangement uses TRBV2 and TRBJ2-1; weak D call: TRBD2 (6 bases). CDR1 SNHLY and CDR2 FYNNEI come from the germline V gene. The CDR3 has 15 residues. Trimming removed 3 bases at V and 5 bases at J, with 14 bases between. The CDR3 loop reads CASSDRRAGNNEQFF. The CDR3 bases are TGTGCCAGCAGTGATAGGAGAGCGGGCAACAATGAGCAGTTCTTC.

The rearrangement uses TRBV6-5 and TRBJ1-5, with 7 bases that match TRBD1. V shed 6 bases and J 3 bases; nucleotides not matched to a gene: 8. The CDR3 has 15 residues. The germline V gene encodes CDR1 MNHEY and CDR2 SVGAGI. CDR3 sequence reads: CASRRSGGDNQPQHF. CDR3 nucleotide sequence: TGTGCCAGCAGAAGATCAGGGGGAGACAATCAGCCCCAGCATTTT.

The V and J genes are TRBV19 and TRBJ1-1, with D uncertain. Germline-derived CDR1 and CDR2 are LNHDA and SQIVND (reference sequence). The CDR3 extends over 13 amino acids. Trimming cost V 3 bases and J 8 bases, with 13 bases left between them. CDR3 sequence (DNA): TGTGCCAGTAGTATTGTAGAGCTTTCAGAAGCTTTCTTT. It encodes CASSIVELSEAFF.

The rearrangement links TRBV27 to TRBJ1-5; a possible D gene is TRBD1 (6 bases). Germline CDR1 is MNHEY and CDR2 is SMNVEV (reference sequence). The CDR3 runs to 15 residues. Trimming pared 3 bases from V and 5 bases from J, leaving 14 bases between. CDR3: CASSFNTGSDQPQHF. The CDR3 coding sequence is TGTGCCAGCAGTTTTAATACAGGGAGCGATCAGCCCCAGCATTTT.

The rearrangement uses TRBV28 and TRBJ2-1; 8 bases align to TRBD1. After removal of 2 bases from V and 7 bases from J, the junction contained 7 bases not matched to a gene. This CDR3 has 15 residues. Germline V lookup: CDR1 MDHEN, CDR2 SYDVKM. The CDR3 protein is CASSLQQGAMNEQFF. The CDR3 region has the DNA TGTGCCAGCAGTTTACAGCAGGGGGCGATGAATGAGCAGTTCTTC.

The CDR3 protein is CASTDVEVGYTF. In DNA, the CDR3 is TGTGCCAGTACCGATGTAGAAGTGGGCTACACCTTC. The chain links TRBV19 to TRBJ1-2; D is unresolved. Per germline, CDR1 LNHDA and CDR2 SQIVND (reference sequence). The germline V and J ends were trimmed by 7 bases and 8 bases, with 14 bases remaining between them. The CDR3 runs to 12 residues.

The CDR3 DNA reads as TGTGCCAGCAGCGACAGAAACTCTGGAAACACCATATATTTT. Its protein is CASSDRNSGNTIYF. V and J are TRBV6-1 and TRBJ1-3; D possibly corresponds to TRBD1 (5 bases). The length of the CDR3 is 14 residues. V lost 6 bases to trimming and J lost 0 bases, with 9 bases between them. CDR1 is MNHNS, CDR2 SASEGT, per germline.

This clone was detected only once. CDR3 DNA: TGTGCCAGCAGCACCCTCTCTAGCGGGAGACTCACCTACAATGAGCAGTTCTTC. Its translation: CASSTLSSGRLTYNEQFF. This chain joins TRBV13 and TRBJ2-1, with 10 bases fitting TRBD2. V trimming: 5 bases; J trimming: 2 bases; junction bases outside the gene matches: 12. The germline V gene encodes CDR1 PRHDT and CDR2 FYEKMQ (reference sequence). The CDR3 consists of 18 residues.

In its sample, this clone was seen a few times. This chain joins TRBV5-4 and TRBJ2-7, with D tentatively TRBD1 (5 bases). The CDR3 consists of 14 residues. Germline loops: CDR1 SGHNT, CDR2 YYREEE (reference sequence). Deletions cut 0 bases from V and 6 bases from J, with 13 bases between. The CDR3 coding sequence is TGTGCCAGCAGCTTGGCGGGCAGGGAAGGCGAGCAGTACTTC. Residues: CASSLAGREGEQYF.

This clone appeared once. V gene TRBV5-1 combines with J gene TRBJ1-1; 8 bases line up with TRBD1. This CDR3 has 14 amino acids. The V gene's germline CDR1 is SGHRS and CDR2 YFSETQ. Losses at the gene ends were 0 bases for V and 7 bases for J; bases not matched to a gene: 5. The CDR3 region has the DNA TGCGCCAGCAGCTTGGGCGACAGGGGTGGTGAAGCTTTCTTT. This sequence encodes CASSLGDRGGEAFF.

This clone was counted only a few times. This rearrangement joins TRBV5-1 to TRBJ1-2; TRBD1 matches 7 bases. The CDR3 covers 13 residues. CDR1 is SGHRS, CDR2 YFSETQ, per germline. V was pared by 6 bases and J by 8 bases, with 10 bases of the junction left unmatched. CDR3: CASTDGQALGYTF. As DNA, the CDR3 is TGCGCCAGCACTGATGGACAGGCATTGGGCTACACCTTC.

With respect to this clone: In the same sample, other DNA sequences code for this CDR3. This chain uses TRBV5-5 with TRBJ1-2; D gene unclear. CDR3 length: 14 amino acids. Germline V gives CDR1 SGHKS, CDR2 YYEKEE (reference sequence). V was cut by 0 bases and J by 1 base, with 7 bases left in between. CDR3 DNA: TGTGCCAGCAGCTTGGACCGCAGTAACTATGGCTACACCTTC. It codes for CASSLDRSNYGYTF. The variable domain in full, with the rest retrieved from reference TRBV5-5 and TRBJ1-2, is DAGVTQSPTHLIKTRGQQVTLRCSPISGHKSVSWYQQVLGQGPQFIFQYYEKEERGRGNFPDRFSARQFPNYSSELNVNALLLGDSALYLCASSLDRSNYGYTFGSGTRLTVV.

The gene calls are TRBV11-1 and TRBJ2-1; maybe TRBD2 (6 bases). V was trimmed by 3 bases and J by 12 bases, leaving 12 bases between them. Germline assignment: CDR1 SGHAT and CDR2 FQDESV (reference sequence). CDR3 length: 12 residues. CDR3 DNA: TGTGCCAGCAGCTTCCGGGACTCTAGGCAGTTCTTC. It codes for CASSFRDSRQFF.

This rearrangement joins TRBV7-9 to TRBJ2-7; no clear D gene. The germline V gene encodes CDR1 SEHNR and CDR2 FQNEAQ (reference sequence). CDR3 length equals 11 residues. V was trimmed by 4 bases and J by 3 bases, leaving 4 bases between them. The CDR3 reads CASSSNYEQYF. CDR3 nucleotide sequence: TGTGCCAGCAGCTCCAACTACGAGCAGTACTTC.